The 22 T cell receptor beta chains below were found in one sample sequenced in a study of T cell repertoires in ileal Crohn's disease. Repertoires were generated with immunoSEQ multiplex PCR, while TCRdb's copy carries only in-frame clones and drops some. The table has some 4,500 clones, roughly 80% seen once; the top ten hold more than 10%. The specimen was ileal tissue. These receptors were obtained from an adult with Crohn's disease.

The chain links TRBV6-6 to TRBJ2-7; D possibly corresponds to TRBD2 (6 bases). This CDR3 comprises 14 residues. V lost 6 bases and J lost 0, with 12 bases in between. Germline V gene data show CDR1 as MNHNY and CDR2 as SVGAGI (reference sequence). CDR3 DNA: TGTGCCAGCAGAGTGGGGGGAGCCTCCTACGAGCAGTACTTC. As protein: CASRVGGASYEQYF.

The chain employs TRBV5-1 and TRBJ2-2, with unresolved D. Germline CDR1 SGHRS, CDR2 YFSETQ. Trimming left V 1 base short and J 5 bases short, with 9 bases between. The CDR3 totals 14 residues. The chain's CDR3 is CASSLTPRTGELFF. As DNA, the CDR3 is TGCGCCAGCAGCTTGACGCCGAGAACCGGGGAGCTGTTTTTT. The variable domain in full, with the rest retrieved from reference TRBV5-1 and TRBJ2-2, is KAGVTQTPRYLIKTRGQQVTLSCSPISGHRSVSWYQQTPGQGLQFLFEYFSETQRNKGNFPGRFSGRQFSNSRSEMNVSTLELGDSALYLCASSLTPRTGELFFGEGSRLTVL.

J is TRBJ1-2 and V is TRBV5-1; D uncertain. Germline V gene lookup returns CDR1 SGHRS and CDR2 YFSETQ. The V end was cut by 4 bases, the J end by 7 bases, with 14 bases between. The CDR3 is made up of 13 amino acids. The CDR3 reads CASSPHPEGGYTF. Here the CDR3 DNA reads TGCGCCAGCAGCCCACATCCGGAGGGTGGCTACACCTTC.

J is TRBJ1-5 and V is TRBV19; no definite D call. This CDR3 has 15 residues. Trimming removed 7 bases from V and 1 base from J, with 14 bases in between. Per germline, CDR1 LNHDA and CDR2 SQIVND (reference sequence). The CDR3 loop reads CASTDLGRSNQPQHF. CDR3 coding DNA: TGTGCCAGTACTGATCTGGGGAGAAGCAATCAGCCCCAGCATTTT.

V gene TRBV19 combines with J gene TRBJ1-3, with 9 bases identical to TRBD1. There are 15 residues in the CDR3. V gave up 3 bases and J gave up 5 bases; unmatched junction bases: 5. Germline assignment: CDR1 LNHDA and CDR2 SQIVND (reference sequence). CDR3 in amino acids: CASSMGTGPRNTIYF. CDR3 coding DNA: TGTGCCAGTAGTATGGGGACAGGGCCACGAAACACCATATATTTT.

V and J are TRBV29-1 and TRBJ1-3; D is possibly TRBD1 (5 bases). V shed 6 bases and J shed 0 bases, with 21 bases lying between them. The CDR3 runs 17 residues. Germline values: CDR1 SQVTM, CDR2 ANQGSEA. CDR3 nucleotides: TGCAGCGTCGCCGGGTCGGGAGGGGATCGCTCTGGAAACACCATATATTTT. Translation gives CSVAGSGGDRSGNTIYF.

This rearrangement joins TRBV5-1 to TRBJ2-3, with TRBD1 matching over 9 bases. CDR3 length: 15 residues. V lost 0 bases, J lost 6 bases, and 5 bases stayed unmatched. Per germline, CDR1 SGHRS and CDR2 YFSETQ. CDR3 protein: CASSLGDRDFDTQYF. In DNA form, the CDR3 reads TGCGCCAGCAGCTTGGGGGACAGGGATTTTGATACGCAGTATTTT.

The CDR3 coding sequence is TGTGCCAGCTCGCCTAAGACAGGGGGCGGCACTGAAGCTTTCTTT. This gives the protein CASSPKTGGGTEAFF. The chain employs TRBV18 and TRBJ1-1; 10 bases fit TRBD1. Trimming at V came to 6 bases and at J to 4 bases, leaving 8 bases not matched to a gene. Germline CDR1 KGHSH, CDR2 LQKENI. There are 15 residues in the CDR3.

The chain employs TRBV7-9 and TRBJ1-1; TRBD1 agrees at 8 bases. This CDR3 is built from 14 residues. V dropped 5 bases and J dropped 3; count of bases not matched to a gene: 5. Germline values: CDR1 SEHNR, CDR2 FQNEAQ (reference sequence). CDR3 sequence: CASSQGQGYTEAFF. CDR3 nucleotides: TGTGCCAGCAGCCAAGGACAGGGTTACACTGAAGCTTTCTTT.

J is TRBJ2-3 and V is TRBV29-1, with TRBD1 matching over 12 bases. The CDR3 consists of 15 residues. V was clipped by 8 bases and J by 3 bases; unmatched bases: 9. CDR1 SQVTM and CDR2 ANQGSEA come from the germline V gene. CDR3 residues: CSTSGTGGTTDTQYF. The DNA for the CDR3 is TGCAGCACTTCCGGGACAGGGGGCACGACAGATACGCAGTATTTT.

The chain recombines TRBV6-1 with TRBJ2-7; 10 nucleotides agree with TRBD1. V dropped 8 bases and J dropped 4; count of bases not matched to a gene: 8. The CDR3 has 14 amino acids. Germline CDR1 and CDR2: MNHNS and SASEGT. The CDR3 reads CASHPTGGGYEQYF. CDR3 in DNA: TGTGCCAGCCACCCGACAGGGGGCGGGTACGAGCAGTACTTC.

CDR3 DNA sequence: TGTGCCAGCAGCGGACAGGGCTTCGGCACTGAAGCTTTCTTT. It encodes CASSGQGFGTEAFF. V usage is TRBV2 and J usage is TRBJ1-1, with 8 bases fitting TRBD1. The CDR3 contains 14 residues. Germline V gene lookup returns CDR1 SNHLY and CDR2 FYNNEI. V shed 6 bases, J shed 4 bases, and the junction held 7 bases outside the gene matches. The full variable domain, rest sourced from reference TRBV2 and TRBJ1-1, is EPEVTQTPSHQVTQMGQEVILRCVPISNHLYFYWYRQILGQKVEFLVSFYNNEISEKSEIFDDQFSVERPDGSNFTLKIRSTKLEDSAMYFCASSGQGFGTEAFFGQGTRLTVV.

Note on this clone: The junction and the germline gene differ at one end; a read error may be behind it. J is TRBJ2-7 and V is TRBV9; tentative D call: TRBD2 (5 bases). Germline CDR1 reads SGDLS; CDR2 reads YYNGEE. The CDR3 sequence is 15 residues long. The CDR3 loop is CASSPMTGSSCEQYF. The CDR3 DNA follows: TGTGCCAGCAGCCCAATGACGGGGAGCTCCTGCGAGCAGTACTTC.

This clone showed up just a few times. The chain uses TRBV5-5 and TRBJ2-7, with D possibly TRBD2 on 6 matching bases. Germline V gives CDR1 SGHKS, CDR2 YYEKEE (reference sequence). The CDR3 contains 12 residues. Trimming removed 4 bases at V and 6 bases at J, with 11 bases between. The CDR3, as DNA: TGTGCCAGCAGCGCCGACGGGGGCGAGCAGTACTTC. Protein sequence: CASSADGGEQYF.

The chain combines TRBV19 with TRBJ2-5; TRBD2 agrees at 8 bases. The last part of the DNA fits TRBJ2-7 better; the J call may be wrong. The CDR3 loop spans 14 amino acids. Germline CDR1 and CDR2: LNHDA and SQIVND (reference sequence). In DNA, the CDR3 is TGTGCCAGTAGTAAGACTCCGGGGGGGCGCGAGCAGTACTTC. This translates into CASSKTPGGREQYF.

V gene TRBV18 combines with J gene TRBJ1-2; tentative D call: TRBD1 (6 bases). This CDR3 spans 14 amino acids. V dropped 0 bases and J dropped 8 bases, with 13 bases sitting between them. Germline loops: CDR1 KGHSH, CDR2 LQKENI. The CDR3 region is CASSPPDSYGGYTF. CDR3 DNA sequence: TGTGCCAGCTCACCACCGGACAGTTACGGAGGCTACACCTTC.

The CDR3 DNA follows: TGTGCCAGCAGTCCGGACTACCTGACTTACAATGAGCAGTTCTTC. It specifies CASSPDYLTYNEQFF. The chain uses TRBV6-5 and TRBJ2-1; tentatively, D is TRBD2 (6 bases). The germline V gene encodes CDR1 MNHEY and CDR2 SVGAGI. The CDR3 length is 15 residues. Trimming cost V 5 bases and J 4 bases, with 15 bases left between them.

V gene TRBV5-4 combines with J gene TRBJ2-1; D unclear. Trimming stripped 4 bases from V and 7 bases from J, with 12 bases between. Germline CDR1 reads SGHNT; CDR2 reads YYREEE (reference sequence). The CDR3 loop spans 13 amino acids. The CDR3 DNA reads as TGTGCCAGCAGCCCAGATCCAATTAATGAGCAGTTCTTC. Its translation: CASSPDPINEQFF.

In its sample, this clone ranks as large. This sequence joins TRBV10-3 and TRBJ1-1; 9 nucleotides line up with TRBD1. There are 14 residues in the CDR3. J lost 1 base, V lost 8 bases, and 5 bases had no gene match. CDR1 is ENHRY, CDR2 SYGVKD, per germline. The CDR3 reads CAIGGTGKNTEAFF. The CDR3 region has the DNA TGTGCCATCGGGGGGACAGGGAAGAACACTGAAGCTTTCTTT.

The J gene is TRBJ2-5, the V gene TRBV18; TRBD2 aligns across 8 bases. CDR1 and CDR2 from the germline V gene are KGHSH and LQKENI. J was trimmed by 3 bases and V by 2 bases; bases with no gene match: 8. The CDR3 is 16 residues long. The DNA for the CDR3 is TGTGCCAGCTCACCAGTCCGCGGGGGGATTGAAGAGACCCAGTACTTC. Protein sequence: CASSPVRGGIEETQYF.

The V call is TRBV5-1, the J call TRBJ1-2, with D possibly being TRBD1 (5 bases). The CDR3 totals 14 residues. Germline CDR1 and CDR2: SGHRS and YFSETQ. The ends were cut back, 3 bases at V and 8 bases at J, with 17 bases in the middle. The CDR3 sequence: CASSYSGRDGGYTF. The DNA of the CDR3 is TGCGCCAGCAGCTACTCCGGCAGGGATGGCGGCTACACCTTC.

The rearrangement links TRBV2 to TRBJ1-1, with TRBD1 matching 7 bases. The CDR3 covers 13 residues. Germline V lookup: CDR1 SNHLY, CDR2 FYNNEI. J gave up 4 bases and V 7 bases, and 6 bases lay outside the gene matches. The CDR3 is CASILSGGTEAFF. In DNA, the CDR3 is TGTGCCAGCATCCTATCAGGGGGCACTGAAGCTTTCTTT.